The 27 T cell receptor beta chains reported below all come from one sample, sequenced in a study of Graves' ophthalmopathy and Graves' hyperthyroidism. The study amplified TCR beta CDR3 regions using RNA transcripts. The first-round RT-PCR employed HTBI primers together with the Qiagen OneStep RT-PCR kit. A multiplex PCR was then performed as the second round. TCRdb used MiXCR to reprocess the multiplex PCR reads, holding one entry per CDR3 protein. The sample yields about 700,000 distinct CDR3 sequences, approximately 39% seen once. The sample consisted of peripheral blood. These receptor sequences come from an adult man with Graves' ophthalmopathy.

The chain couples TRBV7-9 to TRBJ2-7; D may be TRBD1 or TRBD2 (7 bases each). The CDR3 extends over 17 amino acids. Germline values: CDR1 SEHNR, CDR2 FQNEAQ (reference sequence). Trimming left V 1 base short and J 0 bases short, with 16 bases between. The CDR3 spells CASSLGPGEGASYEQYF. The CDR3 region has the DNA TGTGCCAGCAGCTTAGGGCCGGGGGAGGGGGCCTCCTACGAGCAGTACTTC.

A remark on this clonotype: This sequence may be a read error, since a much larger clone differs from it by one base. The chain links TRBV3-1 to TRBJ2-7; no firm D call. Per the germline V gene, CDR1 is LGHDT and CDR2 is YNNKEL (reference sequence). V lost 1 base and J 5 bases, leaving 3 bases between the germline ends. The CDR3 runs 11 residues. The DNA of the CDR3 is TGTGCCAGCAGCCAAGGGGACGAGCAGTACTTC. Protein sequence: CASSQGDEQYF.

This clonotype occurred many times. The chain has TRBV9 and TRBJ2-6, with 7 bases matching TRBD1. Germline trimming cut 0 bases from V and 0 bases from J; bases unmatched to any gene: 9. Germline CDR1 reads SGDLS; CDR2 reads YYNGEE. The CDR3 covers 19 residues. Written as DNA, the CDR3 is TGTGCCAGCAGCGTAGATGGGACAGCCCTGAACTCTGGGGCCAACGTCCTGACTTTC. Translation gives CASSVDGTALNSGANVLTF. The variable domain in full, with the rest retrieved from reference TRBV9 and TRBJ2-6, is DSGVTQTPKHLITATGQRVTLRCSPRSGDLSVYWYQQSLDQGLQFLIQYYNGEERAKGNILERFSAQQFPDLHSELNLSSLELGDSALYFCASSVDGTALNSGANVLTFGAGSRLTVL.

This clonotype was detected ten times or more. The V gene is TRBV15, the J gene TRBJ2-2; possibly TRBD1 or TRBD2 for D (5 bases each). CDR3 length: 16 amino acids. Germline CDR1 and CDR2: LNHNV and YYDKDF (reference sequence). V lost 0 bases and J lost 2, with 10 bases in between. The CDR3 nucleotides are TGTGCCACCAGCAGAGACTGGGACCTTAACACCGGGGAGCTGTTTTTT. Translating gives CATSRDWDLNTGELFF.

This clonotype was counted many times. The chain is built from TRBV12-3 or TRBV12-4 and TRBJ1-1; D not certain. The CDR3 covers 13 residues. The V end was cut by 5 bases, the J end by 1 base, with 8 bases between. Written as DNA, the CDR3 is TGTGCCAGCAGTCGGGTGCGGAACACTGAAGCTTTCTTT. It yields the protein CASSRVRNTEAFF.

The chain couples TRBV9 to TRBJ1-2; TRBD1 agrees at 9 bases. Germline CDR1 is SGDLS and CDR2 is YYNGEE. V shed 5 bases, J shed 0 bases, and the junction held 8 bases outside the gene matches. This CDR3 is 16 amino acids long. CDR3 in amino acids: CASSYFTGGTNYGYTF. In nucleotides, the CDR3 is TGTGCCAGCAGTTACTTCACAGGGGGCACTAACTATGGCTACACCTTC.

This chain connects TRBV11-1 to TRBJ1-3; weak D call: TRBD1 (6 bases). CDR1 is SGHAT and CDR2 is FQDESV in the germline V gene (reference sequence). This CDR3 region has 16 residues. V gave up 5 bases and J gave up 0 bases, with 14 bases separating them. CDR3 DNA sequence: TGTGCCAGCAGCGTCTCCGGGACAACCTCTGGAAACACCATATATTTT. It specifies CASSVSGTTSGNTIYF.

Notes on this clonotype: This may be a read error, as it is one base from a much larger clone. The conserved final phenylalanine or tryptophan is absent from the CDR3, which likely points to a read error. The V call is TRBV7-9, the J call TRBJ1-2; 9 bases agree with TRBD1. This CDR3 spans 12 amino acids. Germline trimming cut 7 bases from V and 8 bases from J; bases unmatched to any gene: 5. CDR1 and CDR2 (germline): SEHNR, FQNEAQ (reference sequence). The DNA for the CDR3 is TGTGCCAGCAACGACGGACAGGGGGGCTACACCCTC. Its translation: CASNDGQGGYTL.

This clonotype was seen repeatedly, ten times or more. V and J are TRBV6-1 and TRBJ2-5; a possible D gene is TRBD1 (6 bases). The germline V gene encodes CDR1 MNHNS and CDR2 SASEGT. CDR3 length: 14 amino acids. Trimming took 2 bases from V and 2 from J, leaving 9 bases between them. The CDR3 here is CASSEFTGQETQYF. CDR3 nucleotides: TGTGCCAGCAGTGAATTTACAGGGCAAGAGACCCAGTACTTC.

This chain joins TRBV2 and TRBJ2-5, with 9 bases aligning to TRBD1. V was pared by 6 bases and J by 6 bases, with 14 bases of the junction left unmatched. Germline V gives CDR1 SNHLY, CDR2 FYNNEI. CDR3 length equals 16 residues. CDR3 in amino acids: CASSADRTGVEQTQYF. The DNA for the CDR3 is TGTGCCAGCAGCGCTGACAGGACAGGGGTCGAGCAGACCCAGTACTTC.

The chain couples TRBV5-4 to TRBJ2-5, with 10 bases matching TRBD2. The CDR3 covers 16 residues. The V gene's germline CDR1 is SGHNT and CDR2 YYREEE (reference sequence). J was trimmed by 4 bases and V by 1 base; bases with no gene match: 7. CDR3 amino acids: CASSLLGLAIRETQYF. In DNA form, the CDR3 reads TGTGCCAGCAGCTTGCTGGGACTAGCGATTAGAGAGACCCAGTACTTC.

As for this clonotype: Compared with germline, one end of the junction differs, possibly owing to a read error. The CDR3 loop reads CAGSGVTGSLNTGELFF. The CDR3 DNA is TGTGCCGGCAGCGGGGTTACAGGGTCCCTGAACACCGGGGAGCTGTTTTTT. The chain uses TRBV9 and TRBJ2-2; D may be TRBD2 (7 bases). Germline V gene data show CDR1 as SGDLS and CDR2 as YYNGEE. This CDR3 region has 17 residues.

The CDR3 DNA reads as TGCAGTGCTAAGGGGACAGGGGAGGAGACCCAGTACTTC. It codes for CSAKGTGEETQYF. This chain uses TRBV20-1 with TRBJ2-5; TRBD1 aligns across 10 bases. CDR1 and CDR2 from the germline V gene are DFQATT and SNEGSKA (reference sequence). This CDR3 has 13 amino acids. V lost 4 bases, J lost 5 bases, and 4 bases stayed unmatched.

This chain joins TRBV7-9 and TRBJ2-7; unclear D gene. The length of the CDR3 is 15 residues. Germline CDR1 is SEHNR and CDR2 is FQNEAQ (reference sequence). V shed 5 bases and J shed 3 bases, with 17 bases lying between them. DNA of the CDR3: TGTGCCAGCAGCCAAGGAATCAGCCTGAGCTACGAGCAGTACTTC. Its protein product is CASSQGISLSYEQYF. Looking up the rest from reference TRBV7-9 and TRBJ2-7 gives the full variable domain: DTGVSQNPRHKITKRGQNVTFRCDPISEHNRLYWYRQTLGQGPEFLTYFQNEAQLEKSRLLSDRFSAERPKGSFSTLEIQRTEQGDSAMYLCASSQGISLSYEQYFGPGTRLTVT.

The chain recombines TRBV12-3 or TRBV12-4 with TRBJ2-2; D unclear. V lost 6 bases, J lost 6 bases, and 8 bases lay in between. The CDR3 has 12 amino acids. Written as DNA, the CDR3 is TGTGCCAGCAGCAACCTCGCCGGGGAGCTGTTTTTT. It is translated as CASSNLAGELFF.

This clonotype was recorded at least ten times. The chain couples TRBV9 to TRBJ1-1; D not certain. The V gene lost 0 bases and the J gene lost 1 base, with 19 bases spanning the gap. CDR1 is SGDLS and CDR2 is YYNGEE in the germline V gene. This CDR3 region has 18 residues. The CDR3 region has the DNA TGTGCCAGCAGCGTAGGGTTGGCAGAAACTTTCCCGAACACTGAAGCTTTCTTT. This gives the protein CASSVGLAETFPNTEAFF.

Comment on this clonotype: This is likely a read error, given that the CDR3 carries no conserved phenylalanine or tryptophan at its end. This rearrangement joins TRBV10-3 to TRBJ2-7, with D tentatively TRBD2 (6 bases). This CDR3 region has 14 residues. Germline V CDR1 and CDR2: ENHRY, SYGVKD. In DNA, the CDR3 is TGTGCCAGCAGTTGGAGGGGCCAAACCTACGAGCAGTACCTC. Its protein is CASSWRGQTYEQYL.

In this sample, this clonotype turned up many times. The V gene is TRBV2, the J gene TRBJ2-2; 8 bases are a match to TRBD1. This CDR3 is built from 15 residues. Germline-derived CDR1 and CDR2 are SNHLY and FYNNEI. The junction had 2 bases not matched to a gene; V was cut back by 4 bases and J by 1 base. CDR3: CASSAGTGNTGELFF. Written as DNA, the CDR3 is TGTGCCAGCAGTGCCGGGACAGGGAACACCGGGGAGCTGTTTTTT.

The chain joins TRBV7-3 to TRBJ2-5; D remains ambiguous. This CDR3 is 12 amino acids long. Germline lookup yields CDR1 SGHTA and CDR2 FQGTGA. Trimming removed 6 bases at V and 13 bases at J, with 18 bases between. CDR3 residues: CASSLSSETLYF. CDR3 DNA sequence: TGTGCCAGCAGTCTCTCCTCAGAGACTCTGTACTTC.

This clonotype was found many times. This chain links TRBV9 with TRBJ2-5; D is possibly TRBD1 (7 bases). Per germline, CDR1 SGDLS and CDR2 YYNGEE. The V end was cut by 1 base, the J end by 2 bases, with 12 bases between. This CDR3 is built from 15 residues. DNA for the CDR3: TGTGCCAGCAGCGTACGGGGGACAGCACAAGAGACCCAGTACTTC. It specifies CASSVRGTAQETQYF.

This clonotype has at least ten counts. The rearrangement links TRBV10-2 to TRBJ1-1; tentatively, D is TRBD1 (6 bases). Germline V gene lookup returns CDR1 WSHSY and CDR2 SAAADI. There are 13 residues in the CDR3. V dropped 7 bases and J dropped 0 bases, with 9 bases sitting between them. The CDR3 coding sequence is TGCGCCAGCACGGGACAAATGAACACTGAAGCTTTCTTT. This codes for CASTGQMNTEAFF.

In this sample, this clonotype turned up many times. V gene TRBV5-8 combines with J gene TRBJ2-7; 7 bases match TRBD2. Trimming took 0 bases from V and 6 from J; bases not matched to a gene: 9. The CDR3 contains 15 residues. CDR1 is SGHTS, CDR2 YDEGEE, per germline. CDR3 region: CASSLEGLEWFEQYF. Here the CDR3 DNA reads TGTGCCAGCAGCTTGGAAGGACTAGAGTGGTTCGAGCAGTACTTC.

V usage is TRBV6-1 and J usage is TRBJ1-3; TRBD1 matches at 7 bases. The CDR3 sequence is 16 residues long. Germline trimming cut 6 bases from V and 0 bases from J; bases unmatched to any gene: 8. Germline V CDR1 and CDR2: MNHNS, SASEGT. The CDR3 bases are TGTGCCAGCAGGGCAAACCGGGACAGCTCTGGAAACACCATATATTTT. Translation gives CASRANRDSSGNTIYF.

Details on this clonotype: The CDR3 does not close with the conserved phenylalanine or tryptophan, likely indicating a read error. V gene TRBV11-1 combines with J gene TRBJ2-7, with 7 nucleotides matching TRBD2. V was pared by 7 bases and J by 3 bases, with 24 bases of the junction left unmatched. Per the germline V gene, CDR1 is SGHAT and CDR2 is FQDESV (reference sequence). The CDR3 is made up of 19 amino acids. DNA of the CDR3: TGTGCCAGCATCTCCCTCGGTGGTGATTGGGCTAGCGGAATCTACGAGCAGTACCTC. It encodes CASISLGGDWASGIYEQYL.

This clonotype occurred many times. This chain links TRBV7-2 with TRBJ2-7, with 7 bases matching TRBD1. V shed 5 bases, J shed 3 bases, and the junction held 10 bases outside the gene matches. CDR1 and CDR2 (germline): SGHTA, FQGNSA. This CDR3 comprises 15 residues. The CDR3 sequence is CASSMSGGWNYEQYF. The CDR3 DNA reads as TGTGCCAGCAGCATGTCAGGGGGATGGAACTACGAGCAGTACTTC.

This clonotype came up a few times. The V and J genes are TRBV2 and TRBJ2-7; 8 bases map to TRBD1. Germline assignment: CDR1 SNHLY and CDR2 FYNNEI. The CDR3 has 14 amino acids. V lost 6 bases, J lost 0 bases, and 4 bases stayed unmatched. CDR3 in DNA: TGTGCCAGCAGAGACAGGGGCGGCTCCTACGAGCAGTACTTC. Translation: CASRDRGGSYEQYF.

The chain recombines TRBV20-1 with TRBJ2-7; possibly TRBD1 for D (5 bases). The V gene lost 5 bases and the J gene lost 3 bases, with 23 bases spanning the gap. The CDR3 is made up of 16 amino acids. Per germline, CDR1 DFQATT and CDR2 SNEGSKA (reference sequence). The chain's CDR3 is CSAERVGQGNLYEQYF. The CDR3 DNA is TGCAGTGCTGAAAGGGTGGGTCAGGGTAATCTCTACGAGCAGTACTTC.